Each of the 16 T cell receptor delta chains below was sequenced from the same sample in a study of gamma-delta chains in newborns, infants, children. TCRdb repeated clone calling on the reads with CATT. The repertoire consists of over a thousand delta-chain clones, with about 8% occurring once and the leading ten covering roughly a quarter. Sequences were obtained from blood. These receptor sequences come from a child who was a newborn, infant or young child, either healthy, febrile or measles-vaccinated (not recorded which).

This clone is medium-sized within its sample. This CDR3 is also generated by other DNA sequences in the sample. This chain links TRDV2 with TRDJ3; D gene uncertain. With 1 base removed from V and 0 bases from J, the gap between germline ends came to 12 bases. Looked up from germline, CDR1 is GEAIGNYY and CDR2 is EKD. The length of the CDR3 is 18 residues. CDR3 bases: TGTGCCTGTGACACTGTGACGCTCAGCTCCTGGGACACCCGACAGATGTTTTTC. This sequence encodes CACDTVTLSSWDTRQMFF.

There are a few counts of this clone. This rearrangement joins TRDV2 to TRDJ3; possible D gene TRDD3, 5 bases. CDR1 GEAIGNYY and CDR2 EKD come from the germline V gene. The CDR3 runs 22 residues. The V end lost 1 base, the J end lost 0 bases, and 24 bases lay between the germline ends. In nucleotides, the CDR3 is TGTGCCTGTGACACGCCCGGAGAGATACTCTCGGATAGCTCCTGGGACACCCGACAGATGTTTTTC. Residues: CACDTPGEILSDSSWDTRQMFF.

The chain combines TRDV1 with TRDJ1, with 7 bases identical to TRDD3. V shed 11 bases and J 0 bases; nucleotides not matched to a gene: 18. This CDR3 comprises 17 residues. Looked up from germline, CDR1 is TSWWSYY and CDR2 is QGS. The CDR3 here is CACGYGGTPRYTDKLIF. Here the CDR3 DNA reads TGTGCTTGTGGATACGGGGGGACACCTAGGTACACCGATAAACTCATCTTT.

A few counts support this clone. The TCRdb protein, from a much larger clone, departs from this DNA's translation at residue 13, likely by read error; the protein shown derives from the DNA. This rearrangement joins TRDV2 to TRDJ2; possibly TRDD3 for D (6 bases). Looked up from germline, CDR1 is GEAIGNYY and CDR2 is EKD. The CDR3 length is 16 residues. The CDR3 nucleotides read TGTGCCTGTGACACCGGAGGGGATCCCTCGACAGCACGACTCTTCTTT. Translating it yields CACDTGGDPSTARLFF.

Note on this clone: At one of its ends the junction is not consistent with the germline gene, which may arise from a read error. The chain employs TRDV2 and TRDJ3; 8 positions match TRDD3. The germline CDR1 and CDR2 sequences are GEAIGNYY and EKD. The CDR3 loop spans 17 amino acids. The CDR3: CATLGAPLSWATRQLFF. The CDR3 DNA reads TGTGCAACACTGGGGGCTCCCCTCTCCTGGGCCACCCGACAGCTGTTTTTC.

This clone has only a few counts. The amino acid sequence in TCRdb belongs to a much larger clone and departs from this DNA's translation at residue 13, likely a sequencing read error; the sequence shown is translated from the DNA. The CDR3 loop is CACDTWGIPSSWGTRQMFF. The CDR3 coding sequence is TGTGCCTGTGACACCTGGGGGATACCAAGCTCCTGGGGCACCCGACAGATGTTTTTC. V and J are TRDV2 and TRDJ3, with 10 bases aligning to TRDD3. Germline loops: CDR1 GEAIGNYY, CDR2 EKD. This CDR3 comprises 19 residues.

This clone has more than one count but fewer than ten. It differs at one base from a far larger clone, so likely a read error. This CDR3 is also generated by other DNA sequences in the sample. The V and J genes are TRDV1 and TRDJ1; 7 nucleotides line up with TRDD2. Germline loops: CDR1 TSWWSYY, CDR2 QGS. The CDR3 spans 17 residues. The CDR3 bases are TGCGCTCTTGGGGAACCCTTCCTCCGCTTGTACACCGATAAACTCATCTTT. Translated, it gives CALGEPFLRLYTDKLIF.

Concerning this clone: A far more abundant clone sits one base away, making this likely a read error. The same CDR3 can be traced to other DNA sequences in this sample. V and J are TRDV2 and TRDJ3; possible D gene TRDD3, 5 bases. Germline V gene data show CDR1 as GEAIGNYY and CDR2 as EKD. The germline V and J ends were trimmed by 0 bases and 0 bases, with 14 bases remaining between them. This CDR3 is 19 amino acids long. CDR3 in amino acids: CACDTDRGFSSWDTRQMFF. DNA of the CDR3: TGTGCCTGTGACACCGATAGGGGGTTTAGCTCCTGGGACACCCGACAGATGTTTTTC.

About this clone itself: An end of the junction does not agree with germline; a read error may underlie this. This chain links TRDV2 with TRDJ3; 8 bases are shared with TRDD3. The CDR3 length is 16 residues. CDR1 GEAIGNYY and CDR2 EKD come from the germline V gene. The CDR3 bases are TGTGCCACTGACTGGGGGCGCTCCTGGTACACCCGACAGATGTTTTTC. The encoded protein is CATDWGRSWYTRQMFF.

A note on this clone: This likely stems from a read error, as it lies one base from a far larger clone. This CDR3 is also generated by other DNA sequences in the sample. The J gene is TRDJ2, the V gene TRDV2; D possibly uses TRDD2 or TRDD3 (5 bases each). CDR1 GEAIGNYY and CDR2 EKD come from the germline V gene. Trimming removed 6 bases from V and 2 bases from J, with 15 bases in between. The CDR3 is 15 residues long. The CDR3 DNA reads TGTGCCTGTCCGGGGGGCTTCCCGTTGACAGCACAACTCTTCTTT. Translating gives CACPGGFPLTAQLFF.

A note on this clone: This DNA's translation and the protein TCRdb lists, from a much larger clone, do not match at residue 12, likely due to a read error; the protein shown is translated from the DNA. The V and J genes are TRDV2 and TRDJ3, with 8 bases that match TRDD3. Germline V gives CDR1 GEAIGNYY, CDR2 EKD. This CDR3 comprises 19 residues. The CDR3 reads CACDPVLGASSCDTRQMFF. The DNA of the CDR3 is TGTGCCTGTGACCCTGTACTGGGGGCAAGCTCCTGTGACACCCGACAGATGTTTTTC.

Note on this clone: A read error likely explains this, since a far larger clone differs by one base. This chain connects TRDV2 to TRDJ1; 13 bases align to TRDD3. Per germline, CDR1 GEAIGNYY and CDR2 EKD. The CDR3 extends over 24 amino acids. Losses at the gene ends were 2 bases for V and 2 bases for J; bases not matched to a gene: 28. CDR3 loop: CACDILSGESTGGYGASETDKLIF. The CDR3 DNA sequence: TGTGCCTGTGACATCCTCTCCGGAGAAAGTACTGGGGGATACGGAGCAAGTGAAACCGATAAACTCATCTTT.

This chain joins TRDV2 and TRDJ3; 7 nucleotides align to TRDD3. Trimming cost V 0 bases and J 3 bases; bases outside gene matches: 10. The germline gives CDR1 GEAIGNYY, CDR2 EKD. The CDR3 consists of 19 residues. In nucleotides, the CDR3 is TGTGCCTGTGACACCGTTCTGGGGATAGAAAGCTGGGACACCCGACAGATGTTTTTC. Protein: CACDTVLGIESWDTRQMFF.

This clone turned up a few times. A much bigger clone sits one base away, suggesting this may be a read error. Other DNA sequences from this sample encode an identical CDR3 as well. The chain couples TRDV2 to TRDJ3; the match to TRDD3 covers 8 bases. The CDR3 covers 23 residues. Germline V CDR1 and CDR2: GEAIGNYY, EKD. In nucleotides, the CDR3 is TGTGCCTGCGACACCGTACGTCCCCCCTACTGGGGGCCCAGCTCCTGGGACACCCGACAGATGTTTTTC. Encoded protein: CACDTVRPPYWGPSSWDTRQMFF.

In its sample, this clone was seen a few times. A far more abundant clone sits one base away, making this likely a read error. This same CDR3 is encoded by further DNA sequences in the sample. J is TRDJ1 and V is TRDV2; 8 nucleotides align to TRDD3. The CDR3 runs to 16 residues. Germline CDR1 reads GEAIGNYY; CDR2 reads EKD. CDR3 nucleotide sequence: TGTGCCTGTTCCGTACTGGGGGCCCCTTACACCGATAAACTTATCTTT. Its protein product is CACSVLGAPYTDKLIF.

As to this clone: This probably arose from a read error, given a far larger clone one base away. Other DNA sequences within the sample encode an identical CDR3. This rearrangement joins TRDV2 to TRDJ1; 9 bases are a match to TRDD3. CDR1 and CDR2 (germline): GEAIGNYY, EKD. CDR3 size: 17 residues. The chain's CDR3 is CACDTVAGGSHTDKLIF. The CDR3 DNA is TGTGCCTGTGACACCGTTGCTGGGGGATCCCACACTGATAAACTCATCTTT.